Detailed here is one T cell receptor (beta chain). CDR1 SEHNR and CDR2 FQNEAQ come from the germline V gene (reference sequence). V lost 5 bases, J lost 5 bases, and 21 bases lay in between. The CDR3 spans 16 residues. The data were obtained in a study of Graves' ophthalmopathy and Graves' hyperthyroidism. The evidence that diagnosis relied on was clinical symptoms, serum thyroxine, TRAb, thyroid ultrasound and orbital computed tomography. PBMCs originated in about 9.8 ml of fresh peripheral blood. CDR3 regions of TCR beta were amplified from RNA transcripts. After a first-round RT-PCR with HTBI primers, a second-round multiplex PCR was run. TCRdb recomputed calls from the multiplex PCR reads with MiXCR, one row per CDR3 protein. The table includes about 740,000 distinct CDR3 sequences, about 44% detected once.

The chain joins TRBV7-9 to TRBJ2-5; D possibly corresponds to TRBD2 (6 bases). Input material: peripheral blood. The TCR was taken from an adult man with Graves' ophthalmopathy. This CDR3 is CASSHGTTGGTETQYF. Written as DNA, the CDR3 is TGTGCCAGCAGCCACGGTACTACCGGGGGAACTGAGACCCAGTACTTC.